A single sample gave rise to the 32 T cell receptor beta chains below, sequenced in a study of cytomegalovirus exposure and HLA in healthy donors. PCR was performed using 60 Vbeta and 13 Jbeta primers. This table comes from immunoSEQ multiplex PCR, and its TCRdb copy is limited to in-frame clones, with some not included. The table shows under 200,000 clones, with just over 75% occurring only once. Sample: PBMCs. The receptor set was obtained from a woman aged 25-40 years in good health and CMV-seropositive.

The rearrangement joins TRBV19 to TRBJ1-5; TRBD1 aligns across 7 bases. This CDR3 is built from 15 residues. CDR1 and CDR2 (germline): LNHDA, SQIVND (reference sequence). The V gene end was trimmed by 7 bases and the J gene end by 5 bases; junction bases not matched to a gene: 11. CDR3 nucleotides: TGTGCCAGTACCAGGACAGGAGGAGGGTATCAGCCCCAGCATTTT. Residues: CASTRTGGGYQPQHF.

The CDR3 DNA reads TGTGCCAGCAGCGTAGGCGGCCTCGGGACTGAAGCTTTCTTT. Translating gives CASSVGGLGTEAFF. The chain carries TRBV9 and TRBJ1-1; D uncertain. Trimming removed 0 bases at V and 5 bases at J, with 11 bases between. The CDR3 runs 14 residues. CDR1 and CDR2 from the germline V gene are SGDLS and YYNGEE.

In regard to this clone: One end of the junction varies from germline; a read error may be responsible. This chain links TRBV20-1 with TRBJ1-2; no definite D call. From germline, CDR1 is DFQATT and CDR2 SNEGSKA (reference sequence). This CDR3 spans 11 amino acids. The CDR3 protein is CSASRNSGYTF. The CDR3 DNA reads as TGCAGTGCTAGCAGGAACTCTGGCTACACCTTC.

The genes are TRBV7-9 and TRBJ1-1; no reliable D call. The germline CDR1 and CDR2 sequences are SEHNR and FQNEAQ (reference sequence). The CDR3 is 15 residues long. The V gene lost 1 base and the J gene lost 0 bases, with 9 bases spanning the gap. The CDR3 spells CASSLGSVMNTEAFF. The CDR3 nucleotides are TGTGCCAGCAGCTTAGGGTCAGTGATGAACACTGAAGCTTTCTTT. Full variable domain (missing parts from reference TRBV7-9 and TRBJ1-1): DTGVSQNPRHKITKRGQNVTFRCDPISEHNRLYWYRQTLGQGPEFLTYFQNEAQLEKSRLLSDRFSAERPKGSFSTLEIQRTEQGDSAMYLCASSLGSVMNTEAFFGQGTRLTVV.

The V and J genes are TRBV28 and TRBJ2-7; 8 bases fit TRBD1. The ends lost 5 bases at V and 3 bases at J; junction bases unmatched: 6. The CDR3 extends over 14 amino acids. The germline V gene has CDR1 MDHEN and CDR2 SYDVKM. The CDR3 reads CASSPGQAYYEQYF. CDR3 nucleotides: TGTGCCAGCAGTCCGGGACAGGCGTACTACGAGCAGTACTTC.

This clone turned up a few times. The V call is TRBV10-3, the J call TRBJ1-5; D perhaps matches TRBD1 (6 bases). Trimming removed 2 bases at V and 7 bases at J, with 18 bases between. The CDR3 is 16 residues long. The germline CDR1 and CDR2 sequences are ENHRY and SYGVKD. CDR3: CAISESRGGSGQPQHF. The CDR3 bases are TGTGCCATCAGTGAGAGCAGGGGTGGATCGGGACAGCCCCAGCATTTT.

The gene calls are TRBV9 and TRBJ2-1; weak D call: TRBD2 (5 bases). V shed 0 bases and J shed 0 bases, with 10 bases lying between them. Germline assignment: CDR1 SGDLS and CDR2 YYNGEE. CDR3 length equals 16 residues. CDR3 region: CASSVGPGYSYNEQFF. In nucleotides, the CDR3 is TGTGCCAGCAGCGTAGGACCGGGATACTCCTACAATGAGCAGTTCTTC.

The genes are TRBV4-1 and TRBJ2-3; D is ambiguous. Trimming took off 0 bases at V and 0 bases at J, with 16 bases between the two ends. This CDR3 is built from 18 residues. The germline V gene encodes CDR1 MGHRA and CDR2 YSYEKL. The CDR3 reads CASSQEGIGLSSTDTQYF. DNA for the CDR3: TGCGCCAGCAGCCAAGAAGGTATCGGGTTATCCAGCACAGATACGCAGTATTTT.

This chain uses TRBV28 with TRBJ1-2; 8 bases align to TRBD1. V gave up 1 base and J gave up 9 bases; unmatched junction bases: 10. Germline V CDR1 and CDR2: MDHEN, SYDVKM. This CDR3 has 15 residues. DNA for the CDR3: TGTGCCAGCAGTTTATCACGGGTAGGACAGGGAAGCTACACCTTC. Translating it yields CASSLSRVGQGSYTF.

V gene TRBV15 combines with J gene TRBJ1-3; D call uncertain. V lost 5 bases to trimming and J lost 0 bases, with 14 bases between them. There are 16 residues in the CDR3. The germline CDR1 and CDR2 sequences are LNHNV and YYDKDF (reference sequence). In nucleotides, the CDR3 is TGTGCCACCAGCCAGCGGACTTCGTACTCTGGAAACACCATATATTTT. Translation gives CATSQRTSYSGNTIYF.

The V gene is TRBV5-6, the J gene TRBJ1-2; no definite D call. V lost 4 bases, J lost 8 bases, and 21 bases lay in between. CDR3 length: 15 amino acids. Looked up from germline, CDR1 is SGHDT and CDR2 is YYEEEE. The CDR3 region has the DNA TGTGCCAGCAGCAAAGCCCCGGGCAGGAGGGAGGGCTACACCTTC. It specifies CASSKAPGRREGYTF.

The chain recombines TRBV29-1 with TRBJ1-2; TRBD1 matches 7 bases. Losses at the gene ends were 1 base for V and 4 bases for J; bases not matched to a gene: 6. The CDR3 is made up of 14 amino acids. CDR1 and CDR2 (germline): SQVTM, ANQGSEA. CDR3 loop: CSVEGLTGLYGYTF. CDR3 bases: TGCAGCGTTGAAGGGCTGACAGGGCTCTATGGCTACACCTTC.

The genes are TRBV6-4 and TRBJ1-1; 7 bases agree with TRBD1. Germline assignment: CDR1 MRHNA and CDR2 SNTAGT. The CDR3 is 14 amino acids. With V trimmed by 0 bases and J by 5 bases, 3 bases remained unmatched. CDR3 amino acids: CASSDSTRGTEAFF. For the CDR3, the DNA is TGTGCCAGCAGTGACTCGACCAGGGGGACTGAAGCTTTCTTT.

The J gene is TRBJ2-2, the V gene TRBV7-9; 9 positions agree with TRBD2. There are 13 residues in the CDR3. Germline CDR1 is SEHNR and CDR2 is FQNEAQ (reference sequence). The CDR3 bases are TGTGCAGGTCTAGCGGGGTCCGCCGGGGAGCTGTTTTTT. This gives the protein CAGLAGSAGELFF.

The genes are TRBV28 and TRBJ2-7; D is unresolved. With 1 base removed from V and 1 base from J, the gap between germline ends came to 5 bases. CDR1 MDHEN and CDR2 SYDVKM come from the germline V gene. This CDR3 contains 13 residues. The CDR3 sequence is CASSLSQSYEQYF. The CDR3 bases are TGTGCCAGCAGTTTATCACAGTCCTACGAGCAGTACTTC.

This clone has only a few counts. This chain connects TRBV7-9 to TRBJ2-1; TRBD2 might be the D (5 bases). The CDR3 consists of 11 residues. V was cut by 5 bases and J by 9 bases, with 8 bases left in between. From germline, CDR1 is SEHNR and CDR2 FQNEAQ (reference sequence). The CDR3 nucleotides read TGTGCCAGCAGCCAACTAGGTGAGCAGTTCTTC. It codes for CASSQLGEQFF.

This chain joins TRBV19 and TRBJ1-6; D may be TRBD1 (6 bases). The CDR3 is 16 residues long. The V gene's germline CDR1 is LNHDA and CDR2 SQIVND (reference sequence). Trimming left V 0 bases short and J 2 bases short, with 8 bases between. CDR3 DNA sequence: TGTGCCAGTAGTATAGATGGGGGCACCTATAATTCACCCCTCCACTTT. Its protein product is CASSIDGGTYNSPLHF.

This clone was observed a few times. The rearrangement uses TRBV29-1 and TRBJ2-4; maybe TRBD2 (6 bases). CDR3 length: 12 residues. Trimming took 2 bases from V and 16 from J, leaving 18 bases between them. Germline V CDR1 and CDR2: SQVTM, ANQGSEA. DNA for the CDR3: TGCAGCGTTGAACCGGGCGCCGGCGGGAAATACTTC. Residues: CSVEPGAGGKYF.

This sequence joins TRBV9 and TRBJ1-5; D remains unclear. Between the trimmed V and J ends, which lost 4 bases and 1 base, there was a span of 12 bases. Looked up from germline, CDR1 is SGDLS and CDR2 is YYNGEE. There are 15 residues in the CDR3. Here the CDR3 DNA reads TGTGCCAGCAGCCTCACAGCCCACAGCAATCAGCCCCAGCATTTT. Encoded protein: CASSLTAHSNQPQHF.

This clone was detected only a few times. The chain has TRBV5-1 and TRBJ1-5, with D uncertain. The CDR3 extends over 13 amino acids. From germline, CDR1 is SGHRS and CDR2 YFSETQ. Trimming took 4 bases from V and 15 from J, leaving 20 bases between them. The CDR3 coding sequence is TGCGCCAGCAGCCCCCCTGGCGGATCCTTCCGGCATTTT. It translates to CASSPPGGSFRHF.

The V and J genes are TRBV2 and TRBJ1-1, with a possible D match to TRBD1 (6 bases). The CDR3 contains 17 residues. Germline V CDR1 and CDR2: SNHLY, FYNNEI. Trimming took off 6 bases at V and 0 bases at J, with 20 bases between the two ends. For the CDR3, the DNA is TGTGCCAGCAGAGCTATAAGGGTAGGGGACATGAACACTGAAGCTTTCTTT. Protein: CASRAIRVGDMNTEAFF.

The chain is built from TRBV5-1 and TRBJ2-1, with a weak D call TRBD2 (5 bases). The CDR3 extends over 13 amino acids. Trimming shortened V by 4 bases and J by 5 bases, and 10 bases separated the two germline ends. The germline V gene encodes CDR1 SGHRS and CDR2 YFSETQ. The CDR3 loop reads CASSPTLDNEQFF. The CDR3 region has the DNA TGCGCCAGCAGCCCCACACTAGACAATGAGCAGTTCTTC.

The gene calls are TRBV30 and TRBJ1-2; 7 bases match TRBD1. J gave up 1 base and V 2 bases, and 4 bases lay outside the gene matches. This CDR3 has 14 amino acids. Looked up from germline, CDR1 is GTSNPN and CDR2 is SVGIG (reference sequence). The CDR3 DNA is TGTGCCTGGAGTACCGACAGGGTTAACTATGGCTACACCTTC. The encoded protein is CAWSTDRVNYGYTF. Full variable domain (outside the CDR3, taken from reference TRBV30 and TRBJ1-2): SQTIHQWPATLVQPVGSPLSLECTVEGTSNPNLYWYRQAAGRGLQLLFYSVGIGQISSEVPQNLSASRPQDRQFILSSKKLLLSDSGFYLCAWSTDRVNYGYTFGSGTRLTVV.

This sequence joins TRBV29-1 and TRBJ2-4; 9 bases match TRBD1. Germline CDR1 reads SQVTM; CDR2 reads ANQGSEA. The ends lost 6 bases at V and 8 bases at J; junction bases unmatched: 5. The CDR3 totals 12 residues. In nucleotides, the CDR3 is TGCAGCGTCGGGACAGGGAGGGACATTCAGTACTTC. This gives the protein CSVGTGRDIQYF.

This clone occurred a few times. This chain joins TRBV10-3 and TRBJ2-7; the D gene is possibly TRBD2 (6 bases). The CDR3 contains 13 residues. Trimming took off 9 bases at V and 5 bases at J, with 17 bases between the two ends. CDR1 ENHRY and CDR2 SYGVKD come from the germline V gene. The CDR3: CAISRGREDEQYF. The CDR3 coding sequence is TGTGCCATATCGCGGGGCAGGGAAGACGAGCAGTACTTC.

This clone was seen once. This rearrangement joins TRBV7-2 to TRBJ1-1; TRBD1 is a possible D gene (6 bases). The germline V gene has CDR1 SGHTA and CDR2 FQGNSA. Trimming cost V 4 bases and J 2 bases, with 8 bases left between them. This CDR3 has 13 amino acids. This CDR3 is CASSWGTNTEAFF. The CDR3 nucleotides are TGTGCCAGCAGCTGGGGGACAAACACTGAAGCTTTCTTT. Using reference TRBV7-2 and TRBJ1-1 for the parts outside the CDR3, the full variable domain is GAGVSQSPSNKVTEKGKDVELRCDPISGHTALYWYRQSLGQGLEFLIYFQGNSAPDKSGLPSDRFSAERTGGSVSTLTIQRTQQEDSAVYLCASSWGTNTEAFFGQGTRLTVV.

The V and J genes are TRBV15 and TRBJ2-7; D remains ambiguous. This CDR3 has 14 residues. Trimming removed 2 bases from V and 2 bases from J, with 10 bases in between. Germline assignment: CDR1 LNHNV and CDR2 YYDKDF (reference sequence). CDR3 bases: TGTGCCACCAGCAGACAGGCCTACCCCTACGAGCAGTACTTC. Translated: CATSRQAYPYEQYF.

The chain couples TRBV9 to TRBJ1-1; D is unresolved. The CDR3 consists of 14 residues. Per the germline V gene, CDR1 is SGDLS and CDR2 is YYNGEE. V was trimmed by 0 bases and J by 10 bases, leaving 16 bases between them. CDR3 DNA: TGTGCCAGCAGCGTAGGCGGGTTAGATTCTCTAGCTTTCTTT. Its translation: CASSVGGLDSLAFF.

The rearrangement joins TRBV7-9 to TRBJ2-7, with TRBD2 identical over 10 bases. The CDR3 has 13 amino acids. The germline V gene encodes CDR1 SEHNR and CDR2 FQNEAQ (reference sequence). V shed 7 bases and J 1 base; nucleotides not matched to a gene: 1. CDR3 nucleotides: TGTGCCAGCACACTAGCGGGGTCCTACGAGCAGTACTTC. Amino acid sequence: CASTLAGSYEQYF.

This clone turned up a few times. The chain has TRBV5-6 and TRBJ2-3, with a weak D call TRBD2 (6 bases). This CDR3 region has 14 residues. The V end was cut by 0 bases, the J end by 2 bases, with 7 bases between. The germline gives CDR1 SGHDT, CDR2 YYEEEE. The CDR3 spells CASSLAGDTDTQYF. CDR3 coding DNA: TGTGCCAGCAGCTTGGCGGGGGACACAGATACGCAGTATTTT. The full variable domain, with the rest looked up from reference TRBV5-6 and TRBJ2-3, is DAGVTQSPTHLIKTRGQQVTLRCSPKSGHDTVSWYQQALGQGPQFIFQYYEEEERQRGNFPDRFSGHQFPNYSSELNVNALLLGDSALYLCASSLAGDTDTQYFGPGTRLTVL.

DNA for the CDR3: TGCGCCAGTGTCTCAGCGGGAGATCGTAATGAGCAGTTCTTC. It translates to CASVSAGDRNEQFF. V gene TRBV5-1 combines with J gene TRBJ2-1, with 8 positions matching TRBD2. The germline CDR1 and CDR2 sequences are SGHRS and YFSETQ. The CDR3 contains 14 residues. V gave up 8 bases and J gave up 7 bases; unmatched junction bases: 11.

The chain recombines TRBV28 with TRBJ1-1; 7 bases are a match to TRBD1. The V and J ends lost 6 bases and 4 bases, in that order; junction bases with no gene match: 14. CDR1 and CDR2 from the germline V gene are MDHEN and SYDVKM. CDR3 length: 16 residues. The CDR3 is CASRRDRTSLGTEAFF. The DNA of the CDR3 is TGTGCCAGCAGACGGGACAGAACCTCCTTGGGCACTGAAGCTTTCTTT.